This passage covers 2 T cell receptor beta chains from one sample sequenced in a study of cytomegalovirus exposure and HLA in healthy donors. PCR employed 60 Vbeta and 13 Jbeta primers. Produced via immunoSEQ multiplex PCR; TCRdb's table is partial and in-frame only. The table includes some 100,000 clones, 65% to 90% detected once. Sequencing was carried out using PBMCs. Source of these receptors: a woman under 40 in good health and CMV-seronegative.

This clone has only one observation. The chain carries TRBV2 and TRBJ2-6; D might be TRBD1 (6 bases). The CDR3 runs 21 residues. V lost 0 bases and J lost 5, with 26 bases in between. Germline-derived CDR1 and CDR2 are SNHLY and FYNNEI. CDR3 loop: CASSEAPRQGPFSLRANVLTF. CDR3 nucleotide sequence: TGTGCCAGCAGTGAAGCGCCCCGGCAGGGGCCCTTTTCGCTGCGGGCCAACGTCCTGACTTTC.

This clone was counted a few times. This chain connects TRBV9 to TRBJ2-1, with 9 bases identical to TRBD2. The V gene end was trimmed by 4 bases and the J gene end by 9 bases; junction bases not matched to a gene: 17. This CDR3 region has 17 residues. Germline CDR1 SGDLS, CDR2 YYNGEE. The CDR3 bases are TGTGCCAGCAGCCAAACCGGACTAGCGCCAAGGGCGGGTGAGCAGTTCTTC. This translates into CASSQTGLAPRAGEQFF.